This TCR beta chain came from a study of blood T cell repertoires in COVID-19 (dated by TCRdb to 2020 to 2021). Regarding the research as a whole: Samples covering the acute and convalescent phases of COVID-19 were provided by collaborators in the United States, Italy and Spain. A freely available public database, intended as a resource for researchers studying the immune response to SARS-CoV-2, is where the repertoires were released. Where available, HLA class I and class II types were taken from metadata supplied by the sample provider and were not determined by assay-based typing. Samples were obtained from the ongoing ImmuneRACE study (first 160 participants) and from over a thousand subjects provided by 6 global collaborators. The dataset comprised deeply sampled blood TCRbeta repertoires from subjects exposed to, actively infected with, or recovered from COVID-19. A de-identified subject ID, COVID-19 status, age in years and sex were almost always included in the sample metadata. The material from the prospective study consisted of cDNA or gDNA derived from T cells, B-cell-depleted T cells, or PBMCs.

The immunoSEQ Assay, a bias-controlled multiplex PCR, was used to amplify TCRbeta CDR3 regions from genomic DNA. In the paper's pipeline: Within the assay, amplification of reference gene primers was used to estimate how many nucleated cells each sample contained. To quantify the absolute abundance of each unique TCRbeta CDR3 rearrangement, sequence reads were collapsed and filtered. For each sample, productive Simpson clonality was calculated as the square root of Simpson's diversity index across productive rearrangements. TCRdb's version of the immuneACCESS table is confined to in-frame rearrangements and falls short of the full clone set. An unresolved V gene accounts for under half of the shortfall where checked; the remainder is of unknown origin. The D gene and trimming were derived from the DNA, and the V and J assignments and clone size from that table. In this sample the table shows nearly 95,000 clones, over 65% of which occur a single time. About 3.9% of the sample rests with the top ten.

Study-wide conclusions, independent of this receptor: The quantity of clinical and demographic metadata differed by source and by participant and was supplied without curation.

Trimming removed 4 bases from V and 5 bases from J; the gene matches leave 10 bases unexplained. From a lookup of the germline V gene (reference sequence), CDR1 and CDR2 are LNHDA and SQIVND. The CDR3 starts with the cysteine, ends with the phenylalanine, and has 16 residues. The retained sequence is limited to the CDR3, 48 bases, with the frame set at the first base. In Seattle, one collaborating source enrolled patients while the infection was active and tracked those patients longitudinally over the course of disease. The collaborating institutions used their own protocols to collect whole blood in K2EDTA tubes. For TCRbeta analysis, collaborators shipped samples in one of three forms: frozen whole blood, isolated PBMCs, or DNA extracted from either of those sample types. Notes on this clone: Its antigen remains undetermined. Per-base quality was not reported, and no clone a single base away is much larger than it.

The clonotype was recovered from a man between 65 and 85 years old with COVID-19, enrolled during active disease. Here the chain combines TRBV19 and TRBJ1-5, and 8 junctional nucleotides match TRBD1. Input material: peripheral blood. The DNA sequence is TGTGCCAGTAGTACCCTGGACAGGGTGGATCATCAGCCCCAGCATTTT. The translation is CASSTLDRVDHQPQHF. The reference TRBV19 and TRBJ1-5 proteins fill in what lies around the CDR3, so the full variable domain reads DGGITQSPKYLFRKEGQNVTLSCEQNLNHDAMYWYRQDPGQGLRLIYYSQIVNDFQKGDIAEGYSVSREKKESFPLTVTSAQKNPTAFYLCASSTLDRVDHQPQHFGDGTRLSIL.